The entry below describes one TCR beta chain. Its cognate antigen is unknown. This entry belongs to a study of high-grade serous ovarian cancer treatment subgroups. As for the study in general: Mean per sample: about 14,000 reads, around 7,100 unique TCR beta rearrangements. Study-level results: Bulk tumor TCR sequencing gave no spatial information.

Trimming took 0 bases from V and 3 from J; bases not matched to a gene: 1. Per the germline V gene, CDR1 is SGHRS and CDR2 is YFSETQ. The CDR3 has 14 residues. Tumor samples were taken before definitive surgery or chemotherapy. The protocol was immunoSEQ multiplex PCR, while the TCRdb copy is restricted to in-frame clones and leaves out a portion. The sample lists around 2,700 clones, over 75% occurring once. The material sequenced was tumor tissue. This sequence originates from a human donor with high-grade serous ovarian cancer. The rearrangement links TRBV5-1 to TRBJ2-3, with TRBD1 matching over 7 bases. The CDR3 is CASSLVQGTDTQYF. In DNA form, the CDR3 reads TGCGCCAGCAGCTTGGTACAGGGGACAGATACGCAGTATTTT.